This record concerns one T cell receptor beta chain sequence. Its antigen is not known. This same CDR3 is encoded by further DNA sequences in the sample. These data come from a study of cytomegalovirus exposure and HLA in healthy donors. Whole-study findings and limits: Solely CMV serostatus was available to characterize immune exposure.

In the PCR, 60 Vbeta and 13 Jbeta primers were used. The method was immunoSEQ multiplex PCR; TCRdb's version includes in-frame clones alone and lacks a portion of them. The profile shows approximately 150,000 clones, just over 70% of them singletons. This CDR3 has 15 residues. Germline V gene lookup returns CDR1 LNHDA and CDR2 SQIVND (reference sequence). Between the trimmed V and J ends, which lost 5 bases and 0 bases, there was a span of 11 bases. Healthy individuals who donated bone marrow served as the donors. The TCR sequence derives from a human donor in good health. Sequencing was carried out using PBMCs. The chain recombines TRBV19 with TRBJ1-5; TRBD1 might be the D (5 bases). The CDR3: CASSAGRDSNQPQHF. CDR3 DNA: TGTGCCAGTAGTGCGGGACGGGATAGCAATCAGCCCCAGCATTTT.